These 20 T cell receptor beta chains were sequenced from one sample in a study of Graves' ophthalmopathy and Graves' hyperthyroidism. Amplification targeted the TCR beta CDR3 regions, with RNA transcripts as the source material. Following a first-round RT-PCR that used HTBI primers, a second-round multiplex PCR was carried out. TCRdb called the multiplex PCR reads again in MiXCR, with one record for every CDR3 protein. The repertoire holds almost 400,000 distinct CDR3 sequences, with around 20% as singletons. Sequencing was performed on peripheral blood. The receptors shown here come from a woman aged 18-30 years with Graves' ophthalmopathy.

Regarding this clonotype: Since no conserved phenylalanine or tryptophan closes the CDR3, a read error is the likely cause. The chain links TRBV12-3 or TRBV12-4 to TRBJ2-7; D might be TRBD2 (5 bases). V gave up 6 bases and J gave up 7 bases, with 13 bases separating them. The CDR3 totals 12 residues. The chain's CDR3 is CASRVYSGEQYL. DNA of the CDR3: TGTGCCAGCAGAGTTTATTCGGGGGAGCAGTACCTC.

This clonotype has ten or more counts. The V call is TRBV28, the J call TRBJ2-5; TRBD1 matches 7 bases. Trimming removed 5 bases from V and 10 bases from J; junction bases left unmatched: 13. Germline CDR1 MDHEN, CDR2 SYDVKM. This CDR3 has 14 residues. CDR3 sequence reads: CASSRPGQARDQYF. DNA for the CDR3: TGTGCCAGCAGTCGACCCGGACAGGCCCGGGACCAGTACTTC.

For the CDR3, the DNA is TGTGCCAGCAGTTTCATTAGCGGGAGGGCAGAGACCCAGTACTTC. Encoded protein: CASSFISGRAETQYF. The chain carries TRBV6-5 and TRBJ2-5, with TRBD2 identical over 11 bases. CDR3 length: 15 residues. V lost 4 bases to trimming and J lost 4 bases; unmatched junction nucleotides: 5. CDR1 MNHEY and CDR2 SVGAGI come from the germline V gene.

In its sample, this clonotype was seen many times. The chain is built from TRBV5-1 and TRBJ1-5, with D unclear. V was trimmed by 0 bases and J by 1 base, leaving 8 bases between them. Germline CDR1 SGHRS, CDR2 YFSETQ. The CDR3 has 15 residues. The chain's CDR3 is CASSLEGTSNQPQHF. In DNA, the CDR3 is TGCGCCAGCAGCTTGGAAGGAACGAGCAATCAGCCCCAGCATTTT.

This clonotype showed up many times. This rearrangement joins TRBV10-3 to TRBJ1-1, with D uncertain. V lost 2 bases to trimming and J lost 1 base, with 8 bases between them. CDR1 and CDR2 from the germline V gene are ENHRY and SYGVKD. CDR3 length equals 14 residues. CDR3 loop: CAISEKQQNTEAFF. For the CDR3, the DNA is TGTGCCATCAGTGAGAAGCAGCAGAACACTGAAGCTTTCTTT.

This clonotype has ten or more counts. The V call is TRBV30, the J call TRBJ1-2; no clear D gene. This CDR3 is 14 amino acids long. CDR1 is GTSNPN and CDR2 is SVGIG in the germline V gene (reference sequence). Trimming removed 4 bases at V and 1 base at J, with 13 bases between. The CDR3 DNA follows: TGTGCCTGGACCCCCCCTTGGGGTAACTATGGCTACACCTTC. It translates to CAWTPPWGNYGYTF.

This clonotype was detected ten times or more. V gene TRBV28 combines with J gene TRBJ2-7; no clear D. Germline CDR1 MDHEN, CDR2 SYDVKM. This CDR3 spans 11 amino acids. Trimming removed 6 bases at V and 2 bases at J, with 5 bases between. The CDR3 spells CASRAPYEQYF. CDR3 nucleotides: TGTGCCAGCAGGGCCCCCTACGAGCAGTACTTC.

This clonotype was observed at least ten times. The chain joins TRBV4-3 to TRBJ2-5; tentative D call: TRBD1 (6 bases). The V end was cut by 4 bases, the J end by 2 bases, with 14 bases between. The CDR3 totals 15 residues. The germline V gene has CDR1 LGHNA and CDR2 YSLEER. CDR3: CASSRQVRSQETQYF. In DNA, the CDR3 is TGCGCCAGCAGCCGACAGGTTAGGAGTCAAGAGACCCAGTACTTC.

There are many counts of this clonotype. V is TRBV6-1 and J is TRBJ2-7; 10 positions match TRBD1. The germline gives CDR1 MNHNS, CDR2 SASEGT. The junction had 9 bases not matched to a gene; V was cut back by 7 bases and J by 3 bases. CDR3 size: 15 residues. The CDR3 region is CASTTFGTGVYEQYF. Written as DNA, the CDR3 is TGTGCCAGCACCACATTCGGGACAGGGGTCTACGAGCAGTACTTC.

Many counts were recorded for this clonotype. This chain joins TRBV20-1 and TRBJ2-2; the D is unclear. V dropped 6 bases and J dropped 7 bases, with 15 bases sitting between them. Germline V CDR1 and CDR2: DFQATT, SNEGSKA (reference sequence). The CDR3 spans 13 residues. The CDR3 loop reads CSAGPTLGGELFF. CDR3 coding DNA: TGCAGTGCCGGGCCGACCTTAGGCGGGGAGCTGTTTTTT.

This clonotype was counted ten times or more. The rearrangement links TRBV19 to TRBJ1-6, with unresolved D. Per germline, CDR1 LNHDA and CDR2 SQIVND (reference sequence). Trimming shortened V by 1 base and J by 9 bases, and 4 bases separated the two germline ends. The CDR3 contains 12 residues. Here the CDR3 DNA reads TGTGCCAGTAGTATAGGGGGTTCACCCCTCCACTTT. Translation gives CASSIGGSPLHF.

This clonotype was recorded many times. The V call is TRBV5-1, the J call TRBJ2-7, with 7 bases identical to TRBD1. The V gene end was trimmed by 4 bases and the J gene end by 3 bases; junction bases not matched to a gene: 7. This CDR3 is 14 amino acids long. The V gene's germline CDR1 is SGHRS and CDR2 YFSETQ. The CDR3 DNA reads TGCGCCAGCAGCCCGGGACAGCACAACTACGAGCAGTACTTC. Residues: CASSPGQHNYEQYF.

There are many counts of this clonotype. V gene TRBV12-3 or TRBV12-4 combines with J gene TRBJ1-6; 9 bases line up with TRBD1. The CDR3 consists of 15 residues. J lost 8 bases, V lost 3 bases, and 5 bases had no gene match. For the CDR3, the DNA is TGTGCCAGCAGTTTTCGGACAGGGGTATATTCACCCCTCCACTTT. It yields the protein CASSFRTGVYSPLHF.

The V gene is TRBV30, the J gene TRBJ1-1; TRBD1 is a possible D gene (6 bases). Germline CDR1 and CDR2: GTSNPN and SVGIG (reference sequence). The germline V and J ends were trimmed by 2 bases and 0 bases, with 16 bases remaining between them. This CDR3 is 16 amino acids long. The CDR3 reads CAWSPGAGGLNTEAFF. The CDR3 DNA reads TGTGCCTGGAGTCCGGGGGCGGGGGGGCTGAACACTGAAGCTTTCTTT.

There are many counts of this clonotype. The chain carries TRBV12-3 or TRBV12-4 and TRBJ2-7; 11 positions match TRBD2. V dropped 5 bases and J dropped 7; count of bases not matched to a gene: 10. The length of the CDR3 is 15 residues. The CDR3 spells CASSPFSGRVWEQYF. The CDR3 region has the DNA TGTGCCAGCAGTCCCTTTAGCGGGAGGGTTTGGGAGCAGTACTTC.

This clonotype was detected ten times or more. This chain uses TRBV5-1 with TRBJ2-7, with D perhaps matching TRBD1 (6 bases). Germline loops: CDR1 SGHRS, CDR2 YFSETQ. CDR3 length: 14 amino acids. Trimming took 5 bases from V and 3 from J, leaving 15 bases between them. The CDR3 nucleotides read TGCGCCAGCAGAAGGACAGAGCCTGGCTACGAGCAGTACTTC. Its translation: CASRRTEPGYEQYF.

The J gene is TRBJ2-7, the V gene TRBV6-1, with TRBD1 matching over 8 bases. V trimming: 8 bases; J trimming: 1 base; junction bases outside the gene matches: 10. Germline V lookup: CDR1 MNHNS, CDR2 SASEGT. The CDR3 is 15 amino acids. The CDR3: CASPLGTGTSYEQYF. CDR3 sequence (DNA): TGTGCCAGCCCCCTAGGGACAGGAACGTCCTACGAGCAGTACTTC.

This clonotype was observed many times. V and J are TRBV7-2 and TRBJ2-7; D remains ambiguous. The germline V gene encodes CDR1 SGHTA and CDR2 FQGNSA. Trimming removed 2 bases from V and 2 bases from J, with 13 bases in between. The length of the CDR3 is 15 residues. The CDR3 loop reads CASSLQVASPYEQYF. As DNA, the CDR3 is TGTGCCAGCAGCTTACAGGTTGCCAGCCCCTACGAGCAGTACTTC.

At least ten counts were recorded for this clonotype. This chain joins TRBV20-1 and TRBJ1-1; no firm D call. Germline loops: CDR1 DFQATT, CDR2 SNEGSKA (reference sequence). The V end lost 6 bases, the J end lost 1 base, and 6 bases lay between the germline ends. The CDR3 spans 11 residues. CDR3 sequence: CSAPPNTEAFF. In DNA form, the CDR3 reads TGCAGTGCCCCGCCGAACACTGAAGCTTTCTTT.

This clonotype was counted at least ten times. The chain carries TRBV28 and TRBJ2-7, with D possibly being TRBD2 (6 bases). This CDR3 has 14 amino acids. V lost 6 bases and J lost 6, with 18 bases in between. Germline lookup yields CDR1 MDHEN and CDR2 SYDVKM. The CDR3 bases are TGTGCCAGCAGCCGACTAGTACGAATCGGCGAGCAGTACTTC. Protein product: CASSRLVRIGEQYF.